This entry is about one T cell receptor beta chain. Its matching antigen is unknown. In the same sample, other DNA sequences code for this CDR3. The repertoire was sequenced with immunoSEQ multiplex PCR; TCRdb's copy has only in-frame clones and lacks some. The table shows about 2.2 million clones, with about 92% occurring only once. CD45RO negativity and positive selection for CCR7 defined naive CD8 cells, a population that excluded terminally differentiated effector memory CD45RA+ cells. The V and J ends lost 5 bases and 4 bases respectively, with 7 bases between them. The CDR3 has 11 residues. Per germline, CDR1 SGHRS and CDR2 YFSETQ. This sample was taken from a study of shared clonotypes between healthy human individuals. Notes on the study in general: Roughly 5.3% of naive CD4 clonotypes were common to four donors. Though the depth was large, rarefaction showed that sorted-subset sequencing was incomplete. A generally larger estimated richness was seen in naive subsets than in memory subsets.

The receptor was derived from a man younger than 30 in good health. Some clones in this sample may be carry-over from other donors' samples. The gene calls are TRBV5-1 and TRBJ2-7, with TRBD2 as a possible D gene (5 bases). Sequencing was performed on naive CD8+ T cells from PBMCs. CDR3 nucleotide sequence: TGCGCCAGCAGGAGCGGTTACGAGCAGTACTTC. Amino acid sequence: CASRSGYEQYF.